The clone carrying this TCR beta chain was recorded a few times. Antigen unknown. Repeated repertoire sampling spanned the course of chemoradiotherapy. This sample was taken from a study of chemoradiotherapy in HPV16-positive cancers. Broader study findings: In HPV16-positive patients, HPV-responsive T-cell expansion tracked better recurrence-free survival. Only a couple of HPV16-positive patients supplied the functional HPV-specificity definition. Candidate HPV-specific clones and E7-related TCR motifs grew in tumor during treatment.

Generated by immunoSEQ multiplex PCR, the TCRdb table keeps only in-frame clones and is missing some. The top ten hold about 5.1% of the sample, which has about 32,000 clones, around 88% seen once. The CDR3 spans 14 residues. V shed 7 bases and J shed 0 bases, with 12 bases lying between them. Germline CDR1 MGHDK, CDR2 SYGVNS. This clonotype was obtained from a human donor with HPV-associated anogenital cancer. The sample was blood, taken from a patient who underwent chemoradiotherapy. The gene calls are TRBV25-1 and TRBJ1-2; D might be TRBD1 (5 bases). CDR3 region: CASTPGSANYGYTF. CDR3 coding DNA: TGTGCCAGCACCCCAGGGTCAGCTAACTATGGCTACACCTTC.